This T cell receptor (beta chain) comes out of a study of blood T cells in healthy people across ages (dated by TCRdb to about 2015). As for the study more broadly: Template switching captured roughly one uniquely barcoded TCR beta cDNA molecule per two T cells in model experiments. The study measured age-related changes in TCR beta repertoire diversity using deep sequencing normalized with unique cDNA molecular identifiers. Donors were grouped into four age groups: young (average roughly 15 years), middle-aged (about 38), aged (around 60) and long-lived (just over 80). To avoid experimental bias, donors of different ages were randomly spread across the sequencing lanes. For two donors (one aged 18 to 30 and one aged 80 or older), the study analyzed two additional independent replicas of 1 million unique cDNA reads from the same blood draw.

Systemically healthy Caucasian individuals from Russia, around 39 in total and aged roughly 6 to 90 years, were included as donors. About 10 milliliters of peripheral blood were drawn from each donor into EDTA-treated Vacutainer tubes. Ficoll-Paque density-gradient centrifugation was used to isolate PBMCs, with at least 6 million obtained per sample. Total RNA, at least 6 micrograms per sample, was extracted from PBMCs with Trizol reagent. Naive CD45RAhigh/CD27high T cell percentages were measured by flow cytometry on a PBMC aliquot from every donor. To prepare the library, 5' RACE was applied. TCRdb records Illumina HiSeq 2500 as the sequencer. A second PCR of about 7 to 12 cycles was run with a J-beta primer mix and a sample-barcoded 5' primer. A unique molecular identifier was introduced onto each TCR beta cDNA molecule by a template-switch 5' adaptor carrying 12 random nucleotides. At least 2.5 million CDR3-containing paired-end reads were obtained from each sample. First-strand cDNA synthesis was performed from all RNA using the Mint cDNA synthesis kit, with priming by a TRBC-specific oligonucleotide. After uracil-DNA glycosylase treatment, a first 18-cycle PCR used universal primers M1SS and BC2_uni_R on all cDNA. The study's own analysis went as follows. Each sample was normalized by randomly selecting 1 million high-quality reads, each carrying a distinct molecular identifier. Instead of being binned into consensus sequences, reads that shared molecular identifiers were thrown out. MiTCR, with a Q25 quality threshold and the strictest error-elimination algorithm, was used for CDR3 identification, clonotype clustering and error correction. Lower-bound total TCR beta diversity was estimated with a nonparametric unseen species model using Euler transformation. Through fastp at Q25 and MiXCR, TCRdb rebuilt clones from the public reads, retaining in-frame beta chains. CDR3 protein duplicates are merged, each entry listing the most common genes and DNA. These V and J calls are TCRdb output, not the study's own analysis. The sample includes approximately 800,000 distinct CDR3 sequences, with roughly 50% observed a single time. The ten largest clones represent 40% to 50% of the sample.

With respect to this clonotype: Its antigen is currently not known. Nothing much larger sits one base from this clone, and base qualities are not available.

From cysteine to phenylalanine, the CDR3 is 14 amino acids long. Kept here is only the CDR3 DNA, which spans 42 bases and is read in frame from base 1. V and J lose 0 bases and 10 bases, and a span of 16 bases separates them. CDR1 DFQATT and CDR2 SNEGSKA were looked up in the germline V gene (reference sequence). Overall study outcomes, separate from this receptor: Because profiling used bulk unsorted PBMCs, naive and antigen-experienced compartments could not be compared conclusively. Observed TCR beta diversity per million T cells fell roughly linearly with age, and a significant reduction was already apparent by age roughly 41. Donor CMV infection status was unknown, potentially confounding age-related changes in expanded clonotypes. Estimates of total diversity based on one million sequenced T cells were considered lower bounds and underestimates. There was a strong correlation between observed TCR beta diversity and the percentage of naive T cells measured by flow cytometry. The long-lived group showed more naive CD4+ T cells, fewer expanded clones and increased TCR diversity than the aged group, suggesting age selection.

This TCR was recovered from a man older than 75 in good health. The material sequenced was blood. The chain couples TRBV20-1 to TRBJ2-1; a tentative D call is TRBD2 (6 bases match). The nucleotides read TGCAGTGCTAGAGAAGCGGGTCCCGGGTGGGAGCAGTTCTTC. This is translated as CSAREAGPGWEQFF.